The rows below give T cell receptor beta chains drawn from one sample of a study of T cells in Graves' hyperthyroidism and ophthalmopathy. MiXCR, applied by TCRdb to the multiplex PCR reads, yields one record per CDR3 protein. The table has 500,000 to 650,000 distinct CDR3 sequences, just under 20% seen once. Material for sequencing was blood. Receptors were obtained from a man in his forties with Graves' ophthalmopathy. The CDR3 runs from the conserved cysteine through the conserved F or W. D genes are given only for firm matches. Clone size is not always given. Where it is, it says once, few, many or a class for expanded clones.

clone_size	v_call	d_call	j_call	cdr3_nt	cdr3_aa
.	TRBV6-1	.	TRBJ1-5	TGTGCCAGCAGCGAATATTTGGGGACGGGCAATCAGCCCCAGCATTTT	CASSEYLGTGNQPQHF
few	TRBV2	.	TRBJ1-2	TGTGCCAGCAGGATAAACAGCATTAACTATGGCTACACCTTC	CASRINSINYGYTF
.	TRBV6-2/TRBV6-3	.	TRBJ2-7	TGTGCCAGCAGTTACGCCAAGGGGGGGAATGGGGGAGGGCCGTCCGGGCTAAACGAGCAGTACTTC	CASSYAKGGNGGGPSGLNEQYF
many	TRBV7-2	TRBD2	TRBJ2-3	TGTGCCAGCAGCCGAACTAGCGGGGGGAGCCTTAACACAGATACGCAGTATTTT	CASSRTSGGSLNTDTQYF
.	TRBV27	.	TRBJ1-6	TGTGCCAGCAGTTATTCGAATCGGGAGAATTCACCCCTCCACTTT	CASSYSNRENSPLHF
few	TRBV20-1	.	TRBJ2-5	TGCAGTGCTAGCTGGGACCCGGCGGGGGAGACCCAGTACTTC	CSASWDPAGETQYF
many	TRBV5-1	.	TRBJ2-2	TGCGCCAGCAGCTTCGGGGGGCTCATCGGCACCGGGGAGCTGTTTTTT	CASSFGGLIGTGELFF
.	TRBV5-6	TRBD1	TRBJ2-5	TGTGCCAGCTGGGCCAGGGGGAAAGGAGAGACCCAGTACTTC	CASWARGKGETQYF
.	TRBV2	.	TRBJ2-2	TGTACCAGTTCCCGGGCTCCGAACACCGGGGAGCTGTTTTTT	CTSSRAPNTGELFF
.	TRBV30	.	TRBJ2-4	TGTGCCTGGAGTCGAGAAAACATTCAGTACTTC	CAWSRENIQYF
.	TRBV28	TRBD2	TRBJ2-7	TGTGCCAGCTTCAGTCTGGGACAGGCCGGGACTAGCGGGAACGAGCAGTACTTC	CASFSLGQAGTSGNEQYF
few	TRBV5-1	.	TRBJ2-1	TGCGCCAGCACTTACAGGGAAAATGAGCAGTTCTTC	CASTYRENEQFF
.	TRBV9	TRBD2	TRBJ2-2	TGTGCCAGCAGCGGACAAGCGGGGGGGCTAGGGGAGCTGGTTTTT	CASSGQAGGLGELVF
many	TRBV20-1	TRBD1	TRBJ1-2	TGCAGTGCGAGTGGGCAGGGGGCGATTCCGGATGGCTACACCTTC	CSASGQGAIPDGYTF
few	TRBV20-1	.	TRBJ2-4	TGCAGTGCCGCGAGTGGTTGGGGGGCCAAAAACATTCAGTACTTC	CSAASGWGAKNIQYF
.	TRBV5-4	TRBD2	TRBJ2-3	TGTGCCAGCAGCTCTCTACTAGCGGGAACCCTCACAGATACGCAGTATTTT	CASSSLLAGTLTDTQYF
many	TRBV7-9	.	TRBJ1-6	TGTGCCAGCAGCTCGGGACGCCAGTCTAATTCACCCCTCCACTTT	CASSSGRQSNSPLHF
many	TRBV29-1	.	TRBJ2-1	TGCAGCGTTGAGGCCCCCCTCCCTGGTGAGCAGTTCTTC	CSVEAPLPGEQFF
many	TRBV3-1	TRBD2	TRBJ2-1	TGTGCCAGCAGCTTACCGACTAGCGGGAGAGGCAATGAGCAGTTCTTC	CASSLPTSGRGNEQFF
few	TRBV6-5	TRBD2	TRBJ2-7	TGTGCCAGCAGTTACCTAGGGAGGGCCGAGCAGTACTTC	CASSYLGRAEQYF
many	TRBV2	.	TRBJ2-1	TGTGCCAGCAGTGAGTATGACGGCTACAATGAGCAGTTCTTC	CASSEYDGYNEQFF
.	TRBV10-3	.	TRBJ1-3	TGTGCCATCACCCGGACGACCTCTGGAAACACCATATATTTT	CAITRTTSGNTIYF
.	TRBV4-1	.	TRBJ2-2	TGCGCCAGCAGCGAGTCGGGAGCTCCCGGGGAGCTGTTTTTT	CASSESGAPGELFF
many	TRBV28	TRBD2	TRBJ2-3	TGTGCCAGCGGGCTAGCGGGTTTTGGAGATACGCAGTATTTT	CASGLAGFGDTQYF
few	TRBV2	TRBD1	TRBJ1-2	TGTGCCAGCACCGGACAGGGGGCTAGAGGCTACACCTTC	CASTGQGARGYTF
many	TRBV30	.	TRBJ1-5	TGTGCCTGGAGCATCGACACTGGGCAGCCCCAGCATTTT	CAWSIDTGQPQHF
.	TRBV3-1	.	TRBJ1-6	TGTGCCAGCAGCCCTAAATTTGTGGATTCACCCCGCCACTTT	CASSPKFVDSPRHF
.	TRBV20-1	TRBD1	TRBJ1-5	TGCAGTGCTCATCTAGACAGGGGGGTGAATCAGCCCCAGCATTTT	CSAHLDRGVNQPQHF
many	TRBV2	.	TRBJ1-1	TGTGCCAGCAGTGACAGGTCACTCATGAACACTGAAGCTTTCTTT	CASSDRSLMNTEAFF
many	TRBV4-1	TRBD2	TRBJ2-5	TGCGCCAGCAGCCAAGGAGCGGGGGGGACACAAGAGACCCAGTACTTC	CASSQGAGGTQETQYF
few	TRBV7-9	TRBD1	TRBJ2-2	TGTGCCAGCAGCTCTCCGGGACAGGGCGGGAACACCGGGGAGCTGTTTTTT	CASSSPGQGGNTGELFF
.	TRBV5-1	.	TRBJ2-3	TGCGCCAGCAGGGATTCTGGGGATACGCAGTATTTT	CASRDSGDTQYF
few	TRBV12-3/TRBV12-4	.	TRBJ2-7	TGTGCCAGCAGTTTATTGACCGAGCAGTACTTC	CASSLLTEQYF
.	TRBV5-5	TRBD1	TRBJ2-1	TGTGCCAGCAGCCGCCTACTTATAGACAGGGTATCTAAGGATGAGCAGTTCTTC	CASSRLLIDRVSKDEQFF
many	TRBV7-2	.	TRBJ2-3	TGTGCCAGCAGCTTCACTAGTTCAGATACGCAGTATTTT	CASSFTSSDTQYF
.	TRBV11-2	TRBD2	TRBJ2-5	TGTGCCAGCAGCTTTACTCCGGGAGGAGAGACCCAGTACTTC	CASSFTPGGETQYF
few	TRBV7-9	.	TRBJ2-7	TGTGCCAGCAGCTTTCTCGACTCCTACGAGCAGTACTTC	CASSFLDSYEQYF
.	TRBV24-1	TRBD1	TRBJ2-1	TGTGCCACCAGTGATACCAGACAGGGGGCGAATGAGCAGTTCTTC	CATSDTRQGANEQFF
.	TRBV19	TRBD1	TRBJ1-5	TGTGCCAGTAGTTCGCCCCCCGGGACAGGGACTCATCAGCCCCAGCATTTT	CASSSPPGTGTHQPQHF
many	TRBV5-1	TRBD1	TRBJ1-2	TGCGCCAGCAGCTTGGACAGGGGGAACTATGGCTACACCTTC	CASSLDRGNYGYTF
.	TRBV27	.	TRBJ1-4	TGTGCCAGCAGTCGTGGGGGCGGGGTCCCTAATGAAAAACTGTTTTTT	CASSRGGGVPNEKLFF
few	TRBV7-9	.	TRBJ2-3	TGTGCCAGCAGCTCAGCAGGGGCCCCCACAGATACGCAGTATTTT	CASSSAGAPTDTQYF
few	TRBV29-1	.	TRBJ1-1	TGCAGCGTTGTTGGAACTGAAGCTTTCTTT	CSVVGTEAFF
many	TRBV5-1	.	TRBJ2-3	TGCGCCAGCAGCTTGGTTGGGAGTCGCACAGATACGCAGTATTTT	CASSLVGSRTDTQYF
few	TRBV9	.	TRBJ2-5	TGTGCCAGCAGCGTAGCGGCAGGGCTAGAGACCCAGTACTTC	CASSVAAGLETQYF
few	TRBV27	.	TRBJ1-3	TGTGCCAGCAGTTTATCACGCTATACTGGAAACACCATATATTTT	CASSLSRYTGNTIYF
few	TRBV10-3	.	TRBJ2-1	TGTGCCACCAGCGAGGCTCCCTCCTACAATGAGCAGTTCTTC	CATSEAPSYNEQFF
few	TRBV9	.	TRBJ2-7	TGTGCCAGCAGCGTAGGGCGGAGCTCCTACGAGCAGTACTTC	CASSVGRSSYEQYF
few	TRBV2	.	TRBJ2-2	TGTGGCAGTCAGGGAAACACCGGGGAGCTGTTTTTT	CGSQGNTGELFF
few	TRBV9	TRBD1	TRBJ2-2	TGTGCCAGCAGCGCCCTAGATCCGCGACAGGGGGCACAGCGTGCCGGGGAGCTGTTTTTT	CASSALDPRQGAQRAGELFF
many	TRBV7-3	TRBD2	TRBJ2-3	TGTGCCAGCAGCCTCGGGACTAGCGGGGTGATGGATACGCAGTATTTT	CASSLGTSGVMDTQYF
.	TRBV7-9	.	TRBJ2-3	TGCGCCAGCAGCCAAGAGATCCCGCAGGGGACTTCTACAGATACGCAGTATTTT	CASSQEIPQGTSTDTQYF
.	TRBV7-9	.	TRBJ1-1	TGTGCCAGCAGCTTCCTGGGACACCTCAACACTGAAGCTTTCTTT	CASSFLGHLNTEAFF